A single sample gave rise to the 27 T cell receptor beta chains below, sequenced in a study of identical twins. TCRdb analysed the 5' RACE reads with MiXCR anew, one entry per CDR3 protein. The sample holds about 530,000 distinct CDR3 sequences; approximately 20% are singletons and the top ten take approximately 0.48%. These data were likewise used in another study, on yellow fever vaccine responses in identical twins.

The sequenced sample consisted of CD4+ T cells sorted from blood. Receptor source: a woman between 18 and 29 years old in good health.

This clonotype came up a few times. V and J are TRBV29-1 and TRBJ2-3, with a tentative D call TRBD2 (5 bases). CDR1 is SQVTM, CDR2 ANQGSEA, per germline. The CDR3 loop spans 15 amino acids. V lost 7 bases to trimming and J lost 2 bases, with 19 bases between them. The CDR3 protein is CSAQEVGSPTDTQYF. The CDR3 DNA reads as TGCAGCGCCCAGGAGGTGGGGAGCCCCACAGATACGCAGTATTTT.

This clonotype was seen only a few times. The chain combines TRBV29-1 with TRBJ2-1, with 14 bases matching TRBD2. Germline V CDR1 and CDR2: SQVTM, ANQGSEA. The junction had 11 bases not matched to a gene; V was cut back by 3 bases and J by 1 base. CDR3 length: 19 residues. This CDR3 is CSVEGTRGLAGESYNEQFF. For the CDR3, the DNA is TGCAGCGTTGAGGGCACTCGGGGACTAGCGGGAGAATCCTACAATGAGCAGTTCTTC.

The chain is built from TRBV11-2 and TRBJ1-1; D remains unclear. Trimming pared 0 bases from V and 5 bases from J, leaving 10 bases between. Looked up from germline, CDR1 is SGHAT and CDR2 is FQNNGV. The CDR3 is made up of 14 amino acids. In DNA form, the CDR3 reads TGTGCCAGCAGCTTAGATTGGGTGAGGACTGAAGCTTTCTTT. It encodes CASSLDWVRTEAFF.

This clonotype was found a few times. The J gene is TRBJ1-2, the V gene TRBV12-3 or TRBV12-4; D is unresolved. Trimming removed 6 bases at V and 0 bases at J, with 11 bases between. The CDR3 has 14 residues. This chain's CDR3 is CASRPREANYGYTF. Here the CDR3 DNA reads TGTGCCAGCAGACCGCGGGAGGCTAACTATGGCTACACCTTC.

The DNA of the CDR3 is TGTGCCAGCGGGGACCCGGGAGGGAACACAGATACGCAGTATTTT. As protein: CASGDPGGNTDTQYF. The rearrangement uses TRBV7-8 and TRBJ2-3; 8 bases match TRBD2. The V gene end was trimmed by 8 bases and the J gene end by 2 bases; junction bases not matched to a gene: 9. Germline V gene lookup returns CDR1 SGHVS and CDR2 FQNEAQ. The CDR3 has 15 residues.

The table lists this clonotype with a few counts. This chain uses TRBV28 with TRBJ2-4; D is undetermined. This CDR3 region has 11 residues. Trimming pared 5 bases from V and 5 bases from J, leaving 4 bases between. Germline-derived CDR1 and CDR2 are MDHEN and SYDVKM. The CDR3 nucleotides are TGTGCCAGCAGTCAACAAAACATTCAGTACTTC. Translating it yields CASSQQNIQYF.

The rearrangement uses TRBV20-1 and TRBJ2-1; 8 bases align to TRBD2. V was pared by 7 bases and J by 7 bases, with 12 bases of the junction left unmatched. This CDR3 region has 14 residues. Germline CDR1 DFQATT, CDR2 SNEGSKA (reference sequence). This CDR3 is CSGSGGPGSNEQFF. In DNA, the CDR3 is TGCAGTGGTTCGGGGGGGCCTGGGAGTAATGAGCAGTTCTTC.

This clonotype was counted a few times. The CDR3 reads CASSLRSGDSYEQYF. The CDR3 DNA reads TGTGCCAGCAGTTTAAGGTCAGGCGACTCCTACGAGCAGTACTTC. V and J are TRBV12-3 or TRBV12-4 and TRBJ2-7; no definite D call. The ends were cut back, 2 bases at V and 0 bases at J, with 11 bases in the middle. The CDR3 is 15 amino acids.

This clonotype has just a few counts. The rearrangement joins TRBV7-3 to TRBJ2-3; 7 bases fit TRBD1. The CDR3 is 12 amino acids. The ends lost 4 bases at V and 8 bases at J; junction bases unmatched: 3. Germline V gene data show CDR1 as SGHTA and CDR2 as FQGTGA. The CDR3 bases are TGTGCCAGCAGCTCGCAGGGGGTTACGCAGTATTTT. Protein product: CASSSQGVTQYF.

The chain links TRBV27 to TRBJ2-3; possible D gene TRBD2, 6 bases. Trimming cost V 8 bases and J 4 bases, with 19 bases left between them. The CDR3 sequence is 15 residues long. Germline V gene lookup returns CDR1 MNHEY and CDR2 SMNVEV (reference sequence). The CDR3 DNA reads TGTGCCAGCGCGGTACTAGCTAGCAGAGCAGATACGCAGTATTTT. Its translation is CASAVLASRADTQYF.

The chain links TRBV20-1 to TRBJ1-2, with TRBD1 matching 7 bases. This CDR3 spans 10 amino acids. From germline, CDR1 is DFQATT and CDR2 SNEGSKA (reference sequence). J was trimmed by 8 bases and V by 6 bases; bases with no gene match: 3. The chain's CDR3 is CSAQGNGYTF. In DNA, the CDR3 is TGCAGTGCACAGGGGAACGGCTACACCTTC.

The chain has TRBV29-1 and TRBJ2-4; D not resolved. Trimming pared 7 bases from V and 2 bases from J, leaving 12 bases between. This CDR3 contains 13 residues. Germline V gene data show CDR1 as SQVTM and CDR2 as ANQGSEA. CDR3 protein: CSGFSDTKNIQYF. The DNA of the CDR3 is TGCAGCGGATTTAGTGATACCAAAAACATTCAGTACTTC.

This clonotype appeared once. This sequence joins TRBV12-3 or TRBV12-4 and TRBJ2-7; no clear D. The CDR3 covers 11 residues. Trimming left V 5 bases short and J 7 bases short, with 9 bases between. The CDR3 DNA follows: TGTGCCAGCAGTCGGACGCTGGAGCAGTACTTC. As protein: CASSRTLEQYF.

The V call is TRBV29-1, the J call TRBJ2-3; D gene ambiguous. V was pared by 6 bases and J by 0 bases, with 16 bases between. The CDR3 spans 15 residues. Per germline, CDR1 SQVTM and CDR2 ANQGSEA. This CDR3 is CSVGLAFESTDTQYF. The CDR3 coding sequence is TGCAGCGTAGGGTTAGCATTCGAAAGCACAGATACGCAGTATTTT.

The gene calls are TRBV7-2 and TRBJ2-2; 10 bases line up with TRBD2. Germline V gene lookup returns CDR1 SGHTA and CDR2 FQGNSA. After removal of 3 bases from V and 4 bases from J, the junction contained 5 bases not matched to a gene. CDR3 size: 16 residues. This CDR3 is CASSFLAGVGTGELFF. The CDR3 DNA reads TGTGCCAGCAGCTTCCTAGCGGGAGTTGGCACCGGGGAGCTGTTTTTT.

The chain is built from TRBV11-2 and TRBJ2-3; 9 nucleotides align to TRBD2. From germline, CDR1 is SGHAT and CDR2 FQNNGV. The V and J ends lost 5 bases and 2 bases, in that order; junction bases with no gene match: 5. The CDR3 spans 15 residues. In nucleotides, the CDR3 is TGTGCCAGCAGCCACAGCGGGAGGTCCACAGATACGCAGTATTTT. Protein: CASSHSGRSTDTQYF. The whole variable domain, filled in from reference TRBV11-2 and TRBJ2-3, reads EAGVAQSPRYKIIEKRQSVAFWCNPISGHATLYWYQQILGQGPKLLIQFQNNGVVDDSQLPKDRFSAERLKGVDSTLKIQPAKLEDSAVYLCASSHSGRSTDTQYFGPGTRLTVL.

V and J are TRBV10-2 and TRBJ2-3, with D possibly being TRBD1 (6 bases). V dropped 1 base and J dropped 2 bases, with 13 bases sitting between them. Germline-derived CDR1 and CDR2 are WSHSY and SAAADI. This CDR3 region has 16 residues. The DNA of the CDR3 is TGCGCCAGCAGTGAGTTCCACAGGGTAGTCACAGATACGCAGTATTTT. This sequence encodes CASSEFHRVVTDTQYF.

The rearrangement joins TRBV20-1 to TRBJ2-1, with D uncertain. The V end lost 4 bases, the J end lost 4 bases, and 11 bases lay between the germline ends. The CDR3 loop spans 13 amino acids. The germline V gene encodes CDR1 DFQATT and CDR2 SNEGSKA (reference sequence). CDR3 sequence: CSAIVTLYNEQFF. The CDR3, as DNA: TGCAGTGCTATAGTGACCCTATACAATGAGCAGTTCTTC.

This chain uses TRBV5-1 with TRBJ2-1; D remains ambiguous. The CDR3 covers 14 residues. Trimming removed 0 bases at V and 7 bases at J, with 11 bases between. Germline V gene data show CDR1 as SGHRS and CDR2 as YFSETQ. For the CDR3, the DNA is TGCGCCAGCAGCTTGGGGGATCAAGGGAATGAGCAGTTCTTC. This codes for CASSLGDQGNEQFF.

The V call is TRBV7-9, the J call TRBJ1-3, with D hard to call. CDR1 is SEHNR, CDR2 FQNEAQ, per germline (reference sequence). V was trimmed by 5 bases and J by 0 bases, leaving 8 bases between them. The CDR3 is 14 amino acids. CDR3 amino acids: CASSPGVSGNTIYF. The CDR3, as DNA: TGTGCCAGCAGCCCCGGCGTCTCTGGAAACACCATATATTTT.

This rearrangement joins TRBV18 to TRBJ2-2; D is unclear. The V end lost 2 bases, the J end lost 3 bases, and 10 bases lay between the germline ends. This CDR3 spans 15 amino acids. Germline V gives CDR1 KGHSH, CDR2 LQKENI. CDR3 bases: TGTGCCAGCTCACCAAGGCCCGAGGACACCGGGGAGCTGTTTTTT. It yields the protein CASSPRPEDTGELFF.

The sample holds a few counts of this clonotype. The rearrangement uses TRBV29-1 and TRBJ2-5, with TRBD2 as a possible D gene (6 bases). In germline, CDR1 is SQVTM, CDR2 ANQGSEA. The CDR3 loop spans 15 amino acids. V lost 3 bases, J lost 4 bases, and 18 bases lay in between. CDR3 sequence (DNA): TGCAGCGTTGAGGGTAGTCGTGGAGGGGTAGAGACCCAGTACTTC. It specifies CSVEGSRGGVETQYF.

V and J are TRBV2 and TRBJ1-6; 7 bases align to TRBD1. The germline V gene encodes CDR1 SNHLY and CDR2 FYNNEI. Trimming took 3 bases from V and 9 from J; bases not matched to a gene: 5. The CDR3 runs 14 residues. The CDR3 protein is CASSEQGEGSPLHF. The CDR3 bases are TGTGCCAGCAGTGAGCAGGGGGAAGGTTCACCCCTCCACTTT.

The chain combines TRBV2 with TRBJ2-7, with 7 nucleotides matching TRBD2. CDR3 length: 14 residues. V lost 4 bases, J lost 4 bases, and 7 bases stayed unmatched. CDR1 and CDR2 from the germline V gene are SNHLY and FYNNEI. The CDR3 region is CASSAGGSKYEQYF. CDR3 nucleotides: TGTGCCAGCAGTGCCGGCGGGAGTAAGTACGAGCAGTACTTC.

The CDR3 bases are TGTGCCAGCCTCCGGGCCGAAAACAACAATGAGCAGTTCTTC. Amino acid sequence: CASLRAENNNEQFF. J is TRBJ2-1 and V is TRBV6-1; D gene unclear. This CDR3 has 14 amino acids. V lost 8 bases and J lost 5, with 16 bases in between. Germline V gene data show CDR1 as MNHNS and CDR2 as SASEGT.

This rearrangement joins TRBV9 to TRBJ2-5; 10 bases agree with TRBD1. V shed 3 bases and J 0 bases; nucleotides not matched to a gene: 8. CDR1 and CDR2 from the germline V gene are SGDLS and YYNGEE. This CDR3 has 17 amino acids. CDR3 sequence (DNA): TGTGCCAGCAGCGCCCAACCGGGACAGGGGTACCAAGAGACCCAGTACTTC. Translating gives CASSAQPGQGYQETQYF.

CDR3 amino acids: CASSLAGENYNEQFF. The CDR3 DNA follows: TGTGCCAGCAGCTTAGCAGGCGAGAACTACAATGAGCAGTTCTTC. The chain employs TRBV7-6 and TRBJ2-1, with unresolved D. The CDR3 loop spans 15 amino acids. With 0 bases removed from V and 3 bases from J, the gap between germline ends came to 9 bases. In germline, CDR1 is SGHVS, CDR2 FNYEAQ.